One T cell receptor (beta chain) is described in this entry. The specificity of this receptor is unknown. Base qualities are not at hand, and no much larger clone is one base apart. This sample stems from a study of blood T cell repertoires in COVID-19 (dated by TCRdb to the early 2020s). Context from the whole study: Samples from collaborators originated in the United States, Italy and Spain and spanned both the acute and convalescent phases of COVID-19. The repertoires were released in a freely available public database meant as a resource for research on the immune response to SARS-CoV-2. Where HLA class I and class II types were available, the types were taken from metadata supplied by the sample provider, not from assay-based typing. A de-identified subject ID, COVID-19 status, age in years and sex were almost always included in the sample metadata. Deeply sampled blood TCRbeta repertoires from subjects exposed to, actively infected with, or recovered from COVID-19 were included in the dataset. The samples were drawn from two sources: the first 160 participants of the ongoing ImmuneRACE study, and 1,000 to 1,500 subjects contributed by 6 global collaborators. The prospective study material was composed of cDNA or gDNA derived from T cells, B-cell-depleted T cells, or PBMCs. Broad study findings and their caveats: The amount of clinical and demographic metadata varied by source and participant and was provided uncurated.

Collaborating institutions collected whole blood in K2EDTA tubes following their own protocols. For TCRbeta analysis, collaborators shipped samples in one of three forms: frozen whole blood, isolated PBMCs, or DNA extracted from either of those sample types. The cysteine opens and the phenylalanine closes a CDR3 of 16 amino acids. The read is trimmed to its CDR3 DNA, 48 bases read in frame from base 1. CDR1 is given as SGDLS and CDR2 as YYNGEE, both from the germline V gene. V trim: 4 bases; J trim: 5 bases; unmatched bases: 7. TCRbeta CDR3 regions were amplified from genomic DNA by means of the immunoSEQ Assay, a bias-controlled multiplex PCR. On the authors' methods: The number of nucleated cells in each sample was estimated from the amplification of reference gene primers within the assay. To quantify the absolute abundance of each unique TCRbeta CDR3 rearrangement, sequence reads were collapsed and filtered. Productive Simpson clonality was computed per sample as the square root of Simpson's diversity index over productive rearrangements. This is the immuneACCESS table as TCRdb keeps it, with only in-frame sequences that have V and J called. A part of the clones is gone; compared with another copy, unresolved V genes explain less than half, and the rest is unexplained. Clone size and V and J calls were adopted from that table, with D and trimming inferred from the DNA. Recorded for this sample are approximately 93,000 clones; just over 85% of them occurred a single time. 25% to 30% of the sample lies in the top ten.

Here the chain combines TRBV9 and TRBJ2-1; 12 bases in between match TRBD2. This clonotype originated in a man in his fifties with active or convalescent COVID-19. Sequenced material: peripheral blood. The bases are TGTGCCAGCAGCATCCTAGCGGGAGGGCCTAACAATGAGCAGTTCTTC. Protein translation: CASSILAGGPNNEQFF.